This T cell receptor (beta chain) was captured by sequencing in a study of cytomegalovirus exposure and HLA in healthy donors (dated by TCRdb to the late 2010s). Looking at the study overall: An earlier analysis of roughly 610 of the donors reported approximately 300 Gb of sequence data and 95 million to 130 million unique TCR beta sequences obtained from about 170 million T cells. Roughly five DR-DQ haplotypes were treated as single units for association and clustering because of strong linkage in the cohort. An early release covering over 500 HLA-typed donors comprised roughly 300 gigabases of sequencing data and around 80 million unique TCR sequences. High-throughput TCR immunosequencing, statistical association of individual TCRs with disease status, and machine learning were combined to predict cytomegalovirus infection status. All discovery cohort repertoires had been generated on a single sequencing platform. The genetic ancestry cluster associated with self-reported Caucasian donors included over 80% of the approximately 410 genotyped donors. A later analysis re-examined previously published TCR beta repertoires from 600 to 700 donors and added high-resolution HLA genotyping to investigate patterns of TCR occurrence. Across some 400 genotyped donors of the cohort, an average of approximately 240,000 unique TCR beta nucleotide sequences per donor were sequenced, and approximately 17% of those sequences were non-productive. Genome-wide SNP genotypes for about 55% of the roughly 670 donors were used in a later genetic analysis, which treated that subset as a discovery cohort. Donor age, sex, ethnicity and CMV serostatus were compiled together with the repertoire data. HLA typing covered class I and class II loci at four-digit resolution. In addition to the first cohort of roughly 700 subjects, a separate validation cohort of 120 different subjects was used. The T cell repertoires of 666 subjects were profiled by immunosequencing and related to cytomegalovirus serostatus. The number of typed donors differed by locus: about 620-630 for A, B, C, DRB1 and DQB1; 500 to 550 for DQA1; 606 for DPA1; and 400 to 480 for DPB1. The study aimed to test whether cataloging public T cell receptors could reveal signatures of past pathogen exposure. In an earlier analysis of more than 550 of the donors, high-throughput TCR beta sequencing was used to judge whether each TCR beta V gene segment behaved as functional or pseudogenic. Rather than using new phenotypic data, the later analysis identified candidate immune exposures from TCR beta sequences and from how often those sequences occurred across donors.

The cohort comprised some 700 healthy bone marrow donors. At the time of sampling, every cohort member was nominally healthy, though immune exposures that went unrecorded were likely present. The donor was CMV seropositive and belonged to the group of 270 or so seropositive cohort members. Each donor provided a peripheral blood sample, and peripheral blood mononuclear cells were used for TCR beta sequencing. Genomic DNA extraction from the blood cell samples was performed with the Qiagen DNeasy Blood Extraction Kit. The library was generated by the immunoSEQ multiplex PCR assay. For the multiplex PCR, a mixture combining 60 forward primers for TCR Vbeta segments and 13 reverse primers for TCR Jbeta segments was used. Amplification of the CDR3 region of rearranged TCR beta genes was performed with a multiplex PCR assay on genomic DNA. Amplified TCR beta libraries were sequenced as 87-base-pair reads on the Illumina HiSeq System. As for the original processing: Across the roughly 700 repertoires, a later analysis counted about 81 million unique TCR beta chains, around 11 million of which were shared by at least two donors. Raw reads were error-corrected and collapsed into unique sequences by a nearest-neighbor algorithm in which closely related sequences were merged to remove PCR and sequencing errors. Alignment of CDR3 sequences to IMGT reference sequences was used to assign V, D and J gene segments. For a sequence to be retained, a match of at least six nucleotides was required to both a V gene segment and a J gene segment. A rearrangement counted as productive if the CDR3 had no stop codons and remained in frame with V and J, and every other rearrangement counted as non-productive. CDR3 was defined according to IMGT convention as the region running from the second conserved V-encoded cysteine to the conserved J-encoded phenylalanine. In an earlier analysis of 587 of the donors, sequences lacking an unambiguous match to a single V gene segment were excluded. In an earlier analysis of some 590 of the donors, a V segment was called functional when productive rearrangements were above 56.7%, and segregating when the standard deviation between donors exceeded 5%. A statistical classification framework was built for diagnosing cytomegalovirus status from the catalog of TCR beta chain sequences. In a later analysis, V and J genes were assigned by comparing TCR nucleotide sequences against IMGT/GENE-DB human TR gene sequences. Using the TCRdist pipeline, a later analysis assigned CDR3 sequences along with most-parsimonious VDJ recombination scenarios. In a later analysis, every TCR beta chain was defined by the combination of its CDR3 amino acid sequence and its V-gene family, and reads without a unique V-gene family were dropped. To address suspected cross-contamination and a sequencing artifact, a later analysis removed a few hundred highly shared, low-generation-probability nucleotide sequences. A later analysis calculated a clonal expansion index for each public chain from normalized within-repertoire ranks of inferred template counts. In a later analysis, generation probabilities were computed with a VDJ recombination model fitted to out-of-frame rearrangements, and the resulting probabilities were checked against IGoR. In a later analysis, hypergeometric tests were used to score TCR-TCR, TCR-HLA and TCR-CMV co-occurrence, with a repertoire-size bias correction applied to TCR pairs. In a later analysis, false discovery rates were estimated by permuting HLA or CMV assignments 20 times. In a later analysis, co-occurring TCRs were grouped using DBSCAN, with TCRdist sequence similarity added in when clustering inside HLA-allele-positive subsets. Repertoires with fewer than 30,000 or more than 120,000 public chains were left out of co-occurrence clustering, as were a handful of repertoires with anomalous nucleotide sharing. Entries here come from immuneACCESS through TCRdb and include only in-frame sequences with V and J called. Some clones fail to appear in such tables; in the studies checked, an unresolved V gene covers under half of the shortfall, and the cause of the remainder is unknown. V and J calls plus clone size are reproduced from that table; the DNA served to infer D and trimming. The sample contains around 110,000 clones, 75% of them found a single time. The ten largest clonotypes hold roughly 3% of the sample.

The CDR3, from cysteine to phenylalanine, totals 14 residues. The read is trimmed to its CDR3 DNA, 42 bases read in frame from base 1. Taken from the germline V gene, the CDR1 and CDR2 loops are SGHRS and YFSETQ. Between the V and J ends, shortened by 0 bases and 7 bases respectively, the junction contains 11 bases. Overall study results and their limits: In this cohort, only TCR beta chains were sequenced, and detectable features were limited by the absence of alpha or paired-chain data. A later analysis associated about 17,000 TCR beta sequences with specific HLA alleles at a false discovery rate of 0.05. In an earlier analysis of some 540 of the donors, most TCR beta V segments appeared in productive rearrangements about 87% or about 30% of the time, broadly matching IMGT annotations. According to a later analysis, most CMV-associated TCR beta chains appeared to be HLA-restricted, and the HLA associations seemed to be driven largely by CMV exposure. V-gene and J-gene trimming of TCR beta chains was associated with a missense DCLRE1C variant in a later genetic analysis, and the association was replicated in an independent cohort. According to a later analysis, parvovirus B19, influenza, CMV and Epstein-Barr virus appeared linked to several top co-occurrence clusters. About 15 rarely observed V segments, including chromosome 9 orphons, were excluded from the earlier analysis of several hundred of the donors because counts were too low. In a later analysis, the rate of TCR association differed among HLA loci, with DRB1 alleles having the most associated TCRs and HLA-C alleles having the fewest. A further reported finding was that TCR beta sequences accurately predicted the HLA-A and HLA-B alleles for most subjects in the first cohort. According to a later genetic analysis, donors in an Asian-associated ancestry cluster had fewer N-insertions in productive TCRs than the roughly 700-donor mean. The sequencing pipeline was judged likely to have produced a cluster of highly shared sequence variants as a technical artifact. Because the 87-base-pair reads could not distinguish some IMGT-functional V segments, including TRBV6-2 and TRBV6-3, those segments were excluded. HLA typing was unavailable for some donors at each locus, so association tests used only the typed subset. Correlated functional status among segregating V segments might reflect linkage disequilibrium, but an unknown experimental factor could not be ruled out. CMV serostatus was the only immune exposure information available for the cohort. A later analysis found that HLA-associated TCR beta chains were more clonally expanded and had lower generation probabilities than equally common non-associated chains. Cytomegalovirus status was reported to be diagnosed by the classifier with high specificity and sensitivity in both the original and validation cohorts. The authors suggested that the approach could potentially be extended to other disease states and immunological phenotypes. In the study, around 150 TCR beta chains were listed as associated with cytomegalovirus. Roughly uniform sequencing depth across donors was assumed in presence/absence analyses, although this assumption may not hold. In vitro tests confirmed that a few of the cytomegalovirus-associated TCR beta chains recognize cytomegalovirus antigens. Strong co-occurrence of HLA alleles, especially DR and DQ, made assigning TCR associations to individual alleles difficult. Across donors, most TCR sequences were observed very rarely, whereas some public TCRs were present in many individuals.

As to this clone: Its antigen is not yet known. Base qualities were left out, and no much larger clone turns up one base away.

This sequence uses TRBV5-1 and TRBJ2-1; TRBD1 could be the D gene, as 7 bases match. The sample comprised PBMCs. The sequence was collected from a male donor in good health and CMV-seropositive. Here the CDR3 is given as CASSLVAGGNEQFF. The bases are TGCGCCAGCAGCTTGGTCGCAGGGGGGAATGAGCAGTTCTTC.